A single sample gave rise to the 21 T cell receptor beta chains below, sequenced in a study of blood T cell repertoires in COVID-19. TCRdb keeps only in-frame clones here, not all; method: immunoSEQ multiplex PCR. The repertoire includes 200,000 to 300,000 clones, roughly 86% of them detected once, and about 3.5% sits in the top ten. Specimen: PBMCs or T cells enriched from blood (not recorded which). These receptors came from a woman aged 40 to 50 with acute COVID-19.

The rearrangement joins TRBV2 to TRBJ2-5; TRBD2 aligns across 7 bases. V lost 8 bases to trimming and J lost 4 bases; unmatched junction nucleotides: 4. The germline V gene has CDR1 SNHLY and CDR2 FYNNEI. This CDR3 is 12 amino acids long. The CDR3 DNA reads TGTGCCAGCTGGGAGGGCCGAGAGACCCAGTACTTC. Protein product: CASWEGRETQYF.

This clone was seen once. The chain links TRBV5-5 to TRBJ1-5; 8 bases match TRBD1. This CDR3 comprises 17 residues. J gave up 9 bases and V 1 base, and 15 bases lay outside the gene matches. Germline V gene lookup returns CDR1 SGHKS and CDR2 YYEKEE (reference sequence). The CDR3 nucleotides are TGTGCCAGCAGCTTGAGGGCAGGGGGCGAAGGTATACTGCCCCAGCATTTT. This gives the protein CASSLRAGGEGILPQHF.

The genes are TRBV9 and TRBJ2-7; 12 nucleotides agree with TRBD2. The germline V gene encodes CDR1 SGDLS and CDR2 YYNGEE. V lost 4 bases and J lost 2; bases outside the gene matches: 4. The CDR3 is 15 residues long. The CDR3 nucleotides are TGTGCCAGCAGCCCAGGACTAGCGGGAACCTACGAGCAGTACTTC. Translated, it gives CASSPGLAGTYEQYF.

The rearrangement links TRBV30 to TRBJ2-2; TRBD1 matches 9 bases. The CDR3 length is 14 residues. Germline V lookup: CDR1 GTSNPN, CDR2 SVGIG (reference sequence). Trimming removed 3 bases from V and 3 bases from J; junction bases left unmatched: 2. The CDR3, as DNA: TGTGCCTGGAGGGACAGGGGCTACACCGGGGAGCTGTTTTTT. This translates into CAWRDRGYTGELFF.

The DNA of the CDR3 is TGTGCCAGCAGCTTAGTGGGGCAGCCCTCTGATGGCTACACCTTC. It yields the protein CASSLVGQPSDGYTF. J is TRBJ1-2 and V is TRBV7-9; weak D call: TRBD1 (5 bases). There are 15 residues in the CDR3. Between the trimmed V and J ends, which lost 1 base and 6 bases, there was a span of 15 bases. Germline lookup yields CDR1 SEHNR and CDR2 FQNEAQ (reference sequence).

The chain has TRBV19 and TRBJ2-3; TRBD2 agrees at 7 bases. The CDR3 totals 14 residues. V dropped 8 bases and J dropped 0; count of bases not matched to a gene: 5. Germline V gives CDR1 LNHDA, CDR2 SQIVND (reference sequence). CDR3 region: CASHSGLSTDTQYF. The CDR3 DNA sequence: TGTGCCAGTCATAGCGGGCTTAGCACAGATACGCAGTATTTT.

The chain uses TRBV4-2 and TRBJ2-3; TRBD2 matches 11 bases. V gave up 0 bases and J gave up 8 bases; unmatched junction bases: 19. Germline V gene data show CDR1 as LGHNA and CDR2 as YNFKEQ. The CDR3 extends over 20 amino acids. This CDR3 is CASSQDGPPGLAGFVVTQYF. As DNA, the CDR3 is TGTGCCAGCAGCCAAGACGGCCCCCCCGGACTAGCGGGCTTTGTGGTTACGCAGTATTTT.

The V and J genes are TRBV2 and TRBJ2-5; TRBD1 aligns across 7 bases. Losses at the gene ends were 3 bases for V and 1 base for J; bases not matched to a gene: 5. The CDR3 totals 15 residues. CDR1 and CDR2 (germline): SNHLY, FYNNEI. This CDR3 is CASSDLGTVQETQYF. As DNA, the CDR3 is TGTGCCAGCAGTGATTTAGGGACAGTCCAAGAGACCCAGTACTTC.

The V and J genes are TRBV3-1 (or the pseudogene TRBV3-2) and TRBJ2-1; 9 nucleotides align to TRBD2. This CDR3 comprises 16 residues. Germline V gene lookup returns CDR1 LGHDT and CDR2 YNNKEL (reference sequence). J gave up 8 bases and V 4 bases, and 12 bases lay outside the gene matches. The CDR3, as DNA: TGTGCCAGCAGCCCAGGCTTCGCGGGAGGGCTGTATGAGCAGTTCTTC. Protein product: CASSPGFAGGLYEQFF.

The rearrangement links TRBV5-5 to TRBJ1-4; D gene uncertain. The CDR3 length is 12 residues. Germline V lookup: CDR1 SGHKS, CDR2 YYEKEE (reference sequence). Trimming shortened V by 0 bases and J by 7 bases, and 4 bases separated the two germline ends. The CDR3, as DNA: TGTGCCAGCAGCTTGGACGGTGAAAAACTGTTTTTT. This sequence encodes CASSLDGEKLFF.

This clone was detected once. This chain joins TRBV19 and TRBJ1-2; D might be TRBD1 (5 bases). The ends were cut back, 3 bases at V and 4 bases at J, with 12 bases in the middle. CDR3 size: 14 residues. The V gene's germline CDR1 is LNHDA and CDR2 SQIVND (reference sequence). This chain's CDR3 is CASSIGAVVYGYTF. The CDR3 DNA is TGTGCCAGTAGTATTGGGGCTGTAGTCTATGGCTACACCTTC.

The chain employs TRBV5-1 and TRBJ2-3; 7 bases are a match to TRBD2. The CDR3 loop spans 15 amino acids. Germline V gene sequence: CDR1 SGHRS, CDR2 YFSETQ. V dropped 4 bases and J dropped 6; count of bases not matched to a gene: 11. The DNA for the CDR3 is TGCGCCAGCAGCCTCTCTAGCGGCGCCCCGGATACGCAGTATTTT. Translated, it gives CASSLSSGAPDTQYF.

The chain joins TRBV11-3 to TRBJ2-1; TRBD2 aligns across 13 bases. The germline gives CDR1 SGHNT, CDR2 YENEEA. The CDR3 totals 16 residues. V trimming: 1 base; J trimming: 7 bases; junction bases outside the gene matches: 4. The CDR3 sequence: CASSLGTSGSRNEQFF. CDR3 sequence (DNA): TGTGCCAGCAGCTTAGGGACTAGCGGGAGTCGAAATGAGCAGTTCTTC. Combining the CDR3 with reference TRBV11-3 and TRBJ2-1 gives the whole variable domain EAGVVQSPRYKIIEKKQPVAFWCNPISGHNTLYWYLQNLGQGPELLIRYENEEAVDDSQLPKDRFSAERLKGVDSTLKIQPAELGDSAVYLCASSLGTSGSRNEQFFGPGTRLTVL.

J is TRBJ2-6 and V is TRBV5-6; D not resolved. With 0 bases removed from V and 0 bases from J, the gap between germline ends came to 13 bases. CDR1 and CDR2 (germline): SGHDT, YYEEEE. This CDR3 has 18 residues. CDR3 in DNA: TGTGCCAGCAGCTTGGGTCAAGTTCTAATCTCTGGGGCCAACGTCCTGACTTTC. Encoded protein: CASSLGQVLISGANVLTF.

This chain connects TRBV12-5 to TRBJ2-2; 8 positions agree with TRBD2. Trimming removed 6 bases from V and 0 bases from J; junction bases left unmatched: 6. Germline V gene sequence: CDR1 LGHNT, CDR2 FRNRAP. The CDR3 totals 16 residues. CDR3 amino acids: CASGPRLATNTGELFF. CDR3 DNA sequence: TGTGCTAGTGGCCCAAGACTAGCGACGAACACCGGGGAGCTGTTTTTT.

The chain carries TRBV27 and TRBJ2-1; D remains unclear. V dropped 5 bases and J dropped 6 bases, with 11 bases sitting between them. Per the germline V gene, CDR1 is MNHEY and CDR2 is SMNVEV (reference sequence). There are 13 residues in the CDR3. The CDR3 region has the DNA TGTGCCAGCAGTACCAATCTAGGCAATGAGCAGTTCTTC. Translated, it gives CASSTNLGNEQFF.

CDR3 loop: CASSLEGERELEANEQFF. Here the CDR3 DNA reads TGTGCCAGCAGCTTAGAGGGGGAACGAGAATTAGAAGCAAATGAGCAGTTCTTC. The chain carries TRBV7-6 and TRBJ2-1; the D gene is possibly TRBD1 (6 bases). The V end lost 1 base, the J end lost 7 bases, and 23 bases lay between the germline ends. Germline V gene lookup returns CDR1 SGHVS and CDR2 FNYEAQ. This CDR3 region has 18 residues.

This clone has a single count. The chain is built from TRBV9 and TRBJ2-2; 7 bases map to TRBD2. Germline assignment: CDR1 SGDLS and CDR2 YYNGEE. The V segment lost 0 bases and the J segment 0 bases; nucleotides outside the gene matches: 5. There are 17 residues in the CDR3. CDR3 in amino acids: CASSVGLAETNTGELFF. CDR3 DNA sequence: TGTGCCAGCAGCGTAGGTCTAGCGGAGACGAACACCGGGGAGCTGTTTTTT.

The genes are TRBV6-5 and TRBJ2-7; 14 nucleotides match TRBD2. V was clipped by 6 bases and J by 4 bases; unmatched bases: 2. There are 14 residues in the CDR3. Germline V gives CDR1 MNHEY, CDR2 SVGAGI. This CDR3 is CASRGTSGSYEQYF. The CDR3 DNA reads TGTGCCAGCAGGGGGACTAGCGGGAGTTACGAGCAGTACTTC.

The J gene is TRBJ2-2, the V gene TRBV7-9, with TRBD1 identical over 11 bases. Germline V gives CDR1 SEHNR, CDR2 FQNEAQ (reference sequence). Trimming cost V 1 base and J 7 bases; bases outside gene matches: 2. There are 15 residues in the CDR3. The CDR3: CASSLGTGGDGELFF. The DNA for the CDR3 is TGTGCCAGCAGCTTAGGGACAGGGGGCGACGGGGAGCTGTTTTTT.

The V call is TRBV25-1, the J call TRBJ2-5, with TRBD2 as a possible D gene (6 bases). This CDR3 is built from 17 residues. The germline V and J ends were trimmed by 3 bases and 0 bases, with 17 bases remaining between them. The germline CDR1 and CDR2 sequences are MGHDK and SYGVNS. As DNA, the CDR3 is TGTGCCAGCAGTGACGGGTCGGTGGTAGCGGACCAAGAGACCCAGTACTTC. Translation gives CASSDGSVVADQETQYF. Complete variable domain (other parts from reference TRBV25-1 and TRBJ2-5): EADIYQTPRYLVIGTGKKITLECSQTMGHDKMYWYQQDPGMELHLIHYSYGVNSTEKGDLSSESTVSRIRTEHFPLTLESARPSHTSQYLCASSDGSVVADQETQYFGPGTRLLVL.